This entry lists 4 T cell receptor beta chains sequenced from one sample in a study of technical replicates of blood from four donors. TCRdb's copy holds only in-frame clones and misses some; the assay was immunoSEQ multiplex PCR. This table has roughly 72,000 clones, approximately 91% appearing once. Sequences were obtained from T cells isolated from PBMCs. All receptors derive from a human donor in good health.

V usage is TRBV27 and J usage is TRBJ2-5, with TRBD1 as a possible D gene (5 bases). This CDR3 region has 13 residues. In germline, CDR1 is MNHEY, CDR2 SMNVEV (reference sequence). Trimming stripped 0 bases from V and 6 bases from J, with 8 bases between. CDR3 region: CASSLSMGQTQYF. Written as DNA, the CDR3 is TGTGCCAGCAGTTTATCTATGGGGCAGACCCAGTACTTC.

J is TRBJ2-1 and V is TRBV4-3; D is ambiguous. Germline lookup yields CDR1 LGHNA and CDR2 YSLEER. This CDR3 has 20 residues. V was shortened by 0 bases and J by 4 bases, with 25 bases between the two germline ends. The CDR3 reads CASSQDHLWSLSPKYNEQFF. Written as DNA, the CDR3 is TGCGCCAGCAGCCAAGATCACCTTTGGAGCTTAAGTCCCAAGTACAATGAGCAGTTCTTC.

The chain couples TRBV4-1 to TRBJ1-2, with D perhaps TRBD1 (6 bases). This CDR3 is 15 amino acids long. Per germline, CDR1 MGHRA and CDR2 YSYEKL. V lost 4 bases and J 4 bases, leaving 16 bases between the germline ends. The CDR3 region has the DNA TGCGCCAGCAGCCTTTCAGGGGACGCCTTCTATGGCTACACCTTC. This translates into CASSLSGDAFYGYTF.

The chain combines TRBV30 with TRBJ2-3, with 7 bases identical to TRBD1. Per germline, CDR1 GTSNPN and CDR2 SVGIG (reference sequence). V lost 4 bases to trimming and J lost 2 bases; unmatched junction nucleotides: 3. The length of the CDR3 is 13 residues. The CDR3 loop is CAWTEGATDTQYF. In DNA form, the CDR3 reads TGTGCCTGGACTGAGGGGGCCACAGATACGCAGTATTTT.